One sample yielded the 6 T cell receptor beta chains listed below, sequenced in a study of T-cell memory formation after mild COVID-19 (dated by TCRdb to about 2021). Library construction relied on 5' RACE. The run used an Illumina NovaSeq 6000. The public reads were run again by TCRdb, first through fastp at Q25 and then through MiXCR, and only productive beta chains were kept. Rows with one shared CDR3 protein collapse into an entry with the most common genes and DNA. The sample table lists around 450,000 distinct CDR3 sequences, approximately 25% of them with a count of one. The top ten constitute around 8.7% of the sample. Sequencing was carried out using PBMCs or a T cell subset sorted from them (not recorded which). All receptors come from an adult woman who had mild COVID-19 (a few samples of this study predate the infection). The sample titles of this study are shuffled in the database, so cell type and time point are left out; the donor was told from shared clones.

The J gene is TRBJ2-7, the V gene TRBV6-1, with a tentative D call TRBD1 (5 bases). The CDR3 has 15 residues. Germline V gene data show CDR1 as MNHNS and CDR2 as SASEGT. Trimming pared 7 bases from V and 0 bases from J, leaving 16 bases between. CDR3 sequence: CASTEATGGSYEQYF. The DNA of the CDR3 is TGTGCCAGCACCGAAGCTACAGGCGGCTCCTACGAGCAGTACTTC.

A single count supports this clonotype. V and J are TRBV7-2 and TRBJ2-1; 9 positions match TRBD2. The CDR3 totals 18 residues. Germline CDR1 SGHTA, CDR2 FQGNSA. V shed 4 bases and J 1 base; nucleotides not matched to a gene: 11. CDR3 nucleotides: TGTGCCAGCAGCTCAGGACTAGCGCCGGGGCCGTCCTACAATGAGCAGTTCTTC. Residues: CASSSGLAPGPSYNEQFF.

This clonotype was seen a few times. The chain couples TRBV29-1 to TRBJ1-1; D uncertain. Deletions cut 6 bases from V and 1 base from J, with 9 bases between. This CDR3 is 12 amino acids long. Germline V gene sequence: CDR1 SQVTM, CDR2 ANQGSEA. CDR3 protein: CSVAGGNTEAFF. The CDR3 DNA reads TGCAGCGTGGCGGGAGGGAACACTGAAGCTTTCTTT.

The chain couples TRBV29-1 to TRBJ2-7; D gene unclear. This CDR3 has 14 amino acids. CDR1 and CDR2 from the germline V gene are SQVTM and ANQGSEA. V dropped 6 bases and J dropped 3 bases, with 18 bases sitting between them. The CDR3 region is CSVATGEPNYEQYF. Written as DNA, the CDR3 is TGCAGCGTCGCTACCGGAGAACCGAACTACGAGCAGTACTTC.

This clonotype was recorded many times. J is TRBJ1-3 and V is TRBV7-8; D gene ambiguous. The CDR3 loop spans 14 amino acids. The germline V and J ends were trimmed by 0 bases and 4 bases, with 7 bases remaining between them. The germline CDR1 and CDR2 sequences are SGHVS and FQNEAQ. CDR3 bases: TGTGCCAGCAGCTTAGCGCTGAAAGGAAACACCATATATTTT. Translating gives CASSLALKGNTIYF.

The genes are TRBV7-9 and TRBJ1-1; no clear D. The V gene lost 4 bases and the J gene lost 4 bases, with 19 bases spanning the gap. CDR3 size: 16 residues. CDR1 and CDR2 (germline): SEHNR, FQNEAQ (reference sequence). For the CDR3, the DNA is TGTGCCAGCAGCTCATACGGGAGGGTAGGGCTCACTGAAGCTTTCTTT. This codes for CASSSYGRVGLTEAFF.